The 25 T cell receptor beta chains presented below share a single source sample, sequenced in a study of control samples from healthy donors and cancer patients. Clones were sequenced by immunoSEQ multiplex PCR, and TCRdb holds only the in-frame ones, with some missing. The data contain around 110,000 clones, more than 75% of them singletons. The sequencing sample was made of blood. These receptors came from a woman in her seventies in good health.

The chain carries TRBV5-4 and TRBJ2-5, with 12 nucleotides matching TRBD2. The CDR3 runs to 16 residues. J gave up 2 bases and V 4 bases, and 6 bases lay outside the gene matches. Germline assignment: CDR1 SGHNT and CDR2 YYREEE (reference sequence). The DNA of the CDR3 is TGTGCCAGCAGCCCCCGGCTAGCGGGGGGGCAAGAGACCCAGTACTTC. This sequence encodes CASSPRLAGGQETQYF.

The rearrangement links TRBV3-1 (or the pseudogene TRBV3-2) to TRBJ1-1; D not resolved. Trimming left V 7 bases short and J 5 bases short, with 17 bases between. CDR3 length: 14 residues. In germline, CDR1 is LGHDT, CDR2 YNNKEL (reference sequence). CDR3 DNA sequence: TGTGCCAGCACCTACGCGGGAGGGAAGACTGAAGCTTTCTTT. As protein: CASTYAGGKTEAFF.

The chain combines TRBV7-8 with TRBJ2-3; no definite D call. Deletions cut 5 bases from V and 8 bases from J, with 14 bases between. The CDR3 is 13 amino acids. Germline V gene sequence: CDR1 SGHVS, CDR2 FQNEAQ. In DNA, the CDR3 is TGTGCCAGCAGCCCCCAGTCGACTGCTACGCAGTATTTT. Amino acids: CASSPQSTATQYF.

The chain joins TRBV4-1 to TRBJ1-5; TRBD1 matches at 10 bases. The germline gives CDR1 MGHRA, CDR2 YSYEKL. The CDR3 runs to 15 residues. Germline trimming cut 3 bases from V and 5 bases from J; bases unmatched to any gene: 4. The CDR3 nucleotides are TGCGCCAGCAGCCAGGCGGGACAGGGGTATCAGCCCCAGCATTTT. Translated, it gives CASSQAGQGYQPQHF.

The chain links TRBV21-1 to TRBJ2-3; TRBD2, as called in the table, went unchecked against the DNA. TRBV21-1 constitutes a pseudogene. The CDR3 has 20 residues. The CDR3 sequence is CASSSILGLAGGPSLDTQYF. In DNA form, the CDR3 reads TGTGCCAGCAGCTCAATCCTAGGACTAGCGGGGGGCCCTTCACTAGATACGCAGTATTTT.

This clone was seen once. The rearrangement joins TRBV7-8 to TRBJ1-1; no clear D. Per germline, CDR1 SGHVS and CDR2 FQNEAQ. V was pared by 5 bases and J by 0 bases, with 13 bases between. CDR3 length: 15 amino acids. The CDR3 loop is CASSGRLNMNTEAFF. The DNA for the CDR3 is TGTGCCAGCAGCGGCCGACTGAACATGAACACTGAAGCTTTCTTT. Drawing the rest from reference TRBV7-8 and TRBJ1-1, the complete variable domain is GAGVSQSPRYKVAKRGQDVALRCDPISGHVSLFWYQQALGQGPEFLTYFQNEAQLDKSGLPSDRFFAERPEGSVSTLKIQRTQQEDSAVYLCASSGRLNMNTEAFFGQGTRLTVV.

The V and J genes are TRBV4-3 and TRBJ1-2; no clear D gene. This CDR3 has 15 amino acids. Germline CDR1 LGHNA, CDR2 YSLEER. Trimming stripped 0 bases from V and 4 bases from J, with 12 bases between. In DNA form, the CDR3 reads TGCGCCAGCAGCCAAGATGGCCCGTCCGTCTATGGCTACACCTTC. It yields the protein CASSQDGPSVYGYTF.

The V gene is TRBV29-1, the J gene TRBJ2-1; D tentatively reads TRBD1 or TRBD2 (5 bases each). Germline values: CDR1 SQVTM, CDR2 ANQGSEA. This CDR3 spans 16 amino acids. V shed 5 bases and J shed 1 base, with 18 bases lying between them. The CDR3 protein is CSVLDPGTESYNEQFF. In nucleotides, the CDR3 is TGCAGCGTTTTAGACCCCGGGACGGAGTCCTACAATGAGCAGTTCTTC.

The chain couples TRBV7-9 to TRBJ2-5, with a tentative D call TRBD1 (5 bases). Trimming shortened V by 4 bases and J by 5 bases, and 14 bases separated the two germline ends. There are 14 residues in the CDR3. CDR1 is SEHNR, CDR2 FQNEAQ, per germline (reference sequence). Here the CDR3 DNA reads TGTGCCAGCAGCTCCGGACATGTTAGGGAGACCCAGTACTTC. Its protein product is CASSSGHVRETQYF.

This clone came up a few times. The genes are TRBV3-1 (or the pseudogene TRBV3-2) and TRBJ1-2, with TRBD1 matching over 7 bases. The CDR3 has 16 amino acids. V shed 2 bases and J 4 bases; nucleotides not matched to a gene: 10. From germline, CDR1 is LGHDT and CDR2 YNNKEL (reference sequence). The CDR3 sequence: CASSQNLETGTYGYTF. DNA of the CDR3: TGTGCCAGCAGCCAAAATTTGGAGACAGGGACCTATGGCTACACCTTC.

The rearrangement joins TRBV15 to TRBJ1-2, with D maybe TRBD1 (6 bases). The CDR3 covers 15 residues. Trimming took off 0 bases at V and 2 bases at J, with 10 bases between the two ends. The germline V gene has CDR1 LNHNV and CDR2 YYDKDF (reference sequence). CDR3 residues: CATSREGGSNYGYTF. CDR3 DNA sequence: TGTGCCACCAGCAGAGAAGGGGGTTCGAACTATGGCTACACCTTC.

V gene TRBV11-3 combines with J gene TRBJ2-2; tentatively, D is TRBD1 or TRBD2 (7 bases each). Trimming cost V 5 bases and J 6 bases, with 16 bases left between them. The length of the CDR3 is 15 residues. CDR1 is SGHNT and CDR2 is YENEEA in the germline V gene. The CDR3 coding sequence is TGTGCCAGCAGCCAGGGGGGGCCCGGATCCGGGGAGCTGTTTTTT. It codes for CASSQGGPGSGELFF. The whole variable domain, filled in from reference TRBV11-3 and TRBJ2-2, reads EAGVVQSPRYKIIEKKQPVAFWCNPISGHNTLYWYLQNLGQGPELLIRYENEEAVDDSQLPKDRFSAERLKGVDSTLKIQPAELGDSAVYLCASSQGGPGSGELFFGEGSRLTVL.

The V gene is TRBV10-3, the J gene TRBJ1-1, with D hard to call. This CDR3 is 13 amino acids long. V lost 8 bases, J lost 1 base, and 11 bases lay in between. Germline V gives CDR1 ENHRY, CDR2 SYGVKD. The CDR3 DNA is TGTGCCATCTCGGAGGGCGCGAACACTGAAGCTTTCTTT. Its translation is CAISEGANTEAFF.

This clone was seen just once. The chain couples TRBV2 to TRBJ2-1; D might be TRBD1 (6 bases). Germline V lookup: CDR1 SNHLY, CDR2 FYNNEI. There are 15 residues in the CDR3. The V end was cut by 1 base, the J end by 4 bases, with 11 bases between. CDR3 sequence (DNA): TGTGCCAGCAGTGAAGAATCCAGGGGTTACAATGAGCAGTTCTTC. This sequence encodes CASSEESRGYNEQFF.

V and J are TRBV5-1 and TRBJ2-7, with no clear D. Trimming took off 2 bases at V and 1 base at J, with 7 bases between the two ends. CDR1 is SGHRS and CDR2 is YFSETQ in the germline V gene. The CDR3 is 13 residues long. CDR3 DNA sequence: TGCGCCAGCAGCTTTGACGTGTCCTACGAGCAGTACTTC. Its protein product is CASSFDVSYEQYF. The full variable domain, in which reference TRBV5-1 and TRBJ2-7 provide the parts outside the CDR3, is KAGVTQTPRYLIKTRGQQVTLSCSPISGHRSVSWYQQTPGQGLQFLFEYFSETQRNKGNFPGRFSGRQFSNSRSEMNVSTLELGDSALYLCASSFDVSYEQYFGPGTRLTVT.

This clone came up a few times. This chain uses TRBV7-3 with TRBJ1-6, with D possibly TRBD1 on 6 matching bases. V was cut by 5 bases and J by 10 bases, with 15 bases left in between. Germline loops: CDR1 SGHTA, CDR2 FQGTGA. The CDR3 runs to 14 residues. Written as DNA, the CDR3 is TGTGCCAGCAGCGCAACCGGGACAAACTCACCCCTCCACTTT. It is translated as CASSATGTNSPLHF. The whole variable domain, filled in from reference TRBV7-3 and TRBJ1-6, reads GAGVSQTPSNKVTEKGKYVELRCDPISGHTALYWYRQSLGQGPEFLIYFQGTGAADDSGLPNDRFFAVRPEGSVSTLKIQRTERGDSAVYLCASSATGTNSPLHFGNGTRLTVT.

This clone was picked up one time. The V gene is TRBV2, the J gene TRBJ1-4; no clear D. This CDR3 region has 14 residues. V was clipped by 8 bases and J by 5 bases, with 15 bases between them. Germline-derived CDR1 and CDR2 are SNHLY and FYNNEI. The CDR3 here is CASEPDGRNEKLFF. CDR3 in DNA: TGTGCCAGCGAACCGGACGGGCGGAATGAAAAACTGTTTTTT.

This chain uses TRBV6-5 with TRBJ2-2, with D tentatively TRBD1 or TRBD2 (5 bases each). V was shortened by 7 bases and J by 5 bases, with 17 bases between the two germline ends. Per the germline V gene, CDR1 is MNHEY and CDR2 is SVGAGI. This CDR3 has 15 amino acids. The CDR3 loop reads CASTLKAGTTGELFF. CDR3 coding DNA: TGTGCCAGCACTCTGAAGGCAGGGACGACCGGGGAGCTGTTTTTT.

V gene TRBV5-4 combines with J gene TRBJ1-3; 7 bases line up with TRBD1. Germline V gene lookup returns CDR1 SGHNT and CDR2 YYREEE (reference sequence). CDR3 length equals 16 residues. J gave up 0 bases and V 4 bases, and 7 bases lay outside the gene matches. The CDR3 here is CASSPRDSNSGNTIYF. CDR3 in DNA: TGTGCCAGCAGCCCGCGGGACAGCAACTCTGGAAACACCATATATTTT. Using reference TRBV5-4 and TRBJ1-3 for the parts outside the CDR3, the full variable domain is ETGVTQSPTHLIKTRGQQVTLRCSSQSGHNTVSWYQQALGQGPQFIFQYYREEENGRGNFPPRFSGLQFPNYSSELNVNALELDDSALYLCASSPRDSNSGNTIYFGEGSWLTVV.

The count of this clone is one. J is TRBJ1-1 and V is TRBV19; D gene unclear. The CDR3 is made up of 14 amino acids. Germline V gives CDR1 LNHDA, CDR2 SQIVND (reference sequence). Trimming removed 3 bases at V and 0 bases at J, with 8 bases between. CDR3 in DNA: TGTGCCAGTAGTATCGACATCTTGAACACTGAAGCTTTCTTT. Translating gives CASSIDILNTEAFF.

There are a few counts of this clone. This sequence joins TRBV2 and TRBJ1-5; D is undetermined. Deletions cut 8 bases from V and 2 bases from J, with 10 bases between. The CDR3 consists of 13 residues. CDR1 and CDR2 (germline): SNHLY, FYNNEI. For the CDR3, the DNA is TGTGCCAGCGAAAGTCGGGGCAATCAGCCCCAGCATTTT. This sequence encodes CASESRGNQPQHF.

The rearrangement joins TRBV7-8 to TRBJ1-2; possible D gene TRBD1, 5 bases. V lost 0 bases to trimming and J lost 3 bases, with 8 bases between them. Germline values: CDR1 SGHVS, CDR2 FQNEAQ. The CDR3 runs 14 residues. The chain's CDR3 is CASSLATGDYGYTF. CDR3 in DNA: TGTGCCAGCAGCTTAGCAACAGGCGACTATGGCTACACCTTC.

The J gene is TRBJ1-5, the V gene TRBV19, with D hard to call. The CDR3 runs to 14 residues. Germline V CDR1 and CDR2: LNHDA, SQIVND (reference sequence). Trimming stripped 4 bases from V and 1 base from J, with 8 bases between. This CDR3 is CASSTRHSNQPQHF. Written as DNA, the CDR3 is TGTGCCAGTAGTACCAGACACAGCAATCAGCCCCAGCATTTT.

This chain links TRBV5-5 with TRBJ2-5, with 7 bases matching TRBD2. Germline CDR1 and CDR2: SGHKS and YYEKEE (reference sequence). J lost 5 bases, V lost 6 bases, and 13 bases had no gene match. This CDR3 has 15 residues. The CDR3 bases are TGTGCCAGCAACCCTGGGGTACTAGCGCTGGAGACCCAGTACTTC. Translated, it gives CASNPGVLALETQYF. Full variable domain (remainder filled in from reference TRBV5-5 and TRBJ2-5): DAGVTQSPTHLIKTRGQQVTLRCSPISGHKSVSWYQQVLGQGPQFIFQYYEKEERGRGNFPDRFSARQFPNYSSELNVNALLLGDSALYLCASNPGVLALETQYFGPGTRLLVL.

As for this clone: Other DNA sequences in the same sample also yield this CDR3. The chain is built from TRBV3-1 (or the pseudogene TRBV3-2) and TRBJ1-2; the D is unclear. Between the trimmed V and J ends, which lost 5 bases and 7 bases, there was a span of 14 bases. Germline lookup yields CDR1 LGHDT and CDR2 YNNKEL (reference sequence). This CDR3 comprises 13 residues. The CDR3 here is CASSTLGFLGYTF. The DNA of the CDR3 is TGTGCCAGCAGCACATTGGGGTTCCTTGGCTACACCTTC.